The rows below give T cell receptor beta chains drawn from one sample of a study of identical twins. Each CDR3 protein gets one entry after TCRdb re-called the 5' RACE reads with MiXCR. Found here are around 240,000 distinct CDR3 sequences, 5.5% to 7% of them singletons; the top ten hold more than 3%. The same data also went into a second study, on yellow fever vaccine responses in identical twins.

Material for sequencing was memory (CD45RO+) T cells sorted from blood. These receptors all stem from a woman in her late teens or twenties in good health. CDR3s include the opening cysteine and the closing phenylalanine or tryptophan. Fields, in order: clone size, V gene, J gene, D gene, CDR3 DNA, CDR3 protein. The D gene is left open where the match is weak. Only part of the rows carry a size: once, few, many, or a class if the clone is expanded.

abundance: few; v_gene: TRBV20-1; j_gene: TRBJ2-3; d_gene: TRBD2; CDR3nt: TGCAGTGCTAGAGTGAGATCCGGGCTAGCGGGGGGCACAGATACGCAGTATTTT; CDR3aa: CSARVRSGLAGGTDTQYF
abundance: few; v_gene: TRBV14; j_gene: TRBJ2-7; d_gene: -; CDR3nt: TGTGCCAGCAGCCGGGACTGGTCCTACGAGCAGTACTTC; CDR3aa: CASSRDWSYEQYF
abundance: few; v_gene: TRBV5-1; j_gene: TRBJ1-2; d_gene: -; CDR3nt: TGCGCCAGCAGCTTGGTCGGTAGGGAATCGGATGGCTACACCTTC; CDR3aa: CASSLVGRESDGYTF
abundance: many; v_gene: TRBV5-8; j_gene: TRBJ2-3; d_gene: TRBD1; CDR3nt: TGTGCCAGCATCCTGGGACAGGGTATTGCAGATACGCAGTATTTT; CDR3aa: CASILGQGIADTQYF
abundance: few; v_gene: TRBV7-2; j_gene: TRBJ2-1; d_gene: TRBD2; CDR3nt: TGTGCCAGCAGCCCCTCGGGGACTAGTCGGTATGAGCAGTTCTTC; CDR3aa: CASSPSGTSRYEQFF
abundance: -; v_gene: TRBV6-2/TRBV6-3; j_gene: TRBJ1-5; d_gene: -; CDR3nt: TGTGCCAGCAGTTACTCGAGTCAGCCCCAGCATTTT; CDR3aa: CASSYSSQPQHF
abundance: many; v_gene: TRBV7-9; j_gene: TRBJ2-2; d_gene: -; CDR3nt: TGTGCCAGCAGCGCTAGCGTAACCGGGGAGCTGTTTTTT; CDR3aa: CASSASVTGELFF
abundance: -; v_gene: TRBV5-1; j_gene: TRBJ1-1; d_gene: -; CDR3nt: TGCGCCAGCAGCCCCGGGGCGGCAGCCCATCTCACTGAAGCTTTCTTT; CDR3aa: CASSPGAAAHLTEAFF
abundance: -; v_gene: TRBV6-5; j_gene: TRBJ2-2; d_gene: -; CDR3nt: TGTGCCAGCAGTTACCAGGGGGGAATGGGCACCGGGGAGCTGTTTTTT; CDR3aa: CASSYQGGMGTGELFF
abundance: few; v_gene: TRBV18; j_gene: TRBJ2-3; d_gene: -; CDR3nt: TGTGCCAGCTCCGGCGGGGGCACAGATACGCAGTATTTT; CDR3aa: CASSGGGTDTQYF
abundance: few; v_gene: TRBV10-1; j_gene: TRBJ2-1; d_gene: TRBD2; CDR3nt: TGCGCCAGCAGTGACGTTGCGGGGGGCTACAATGAGCAGTTCTTC; CDR3aa: CASSDVAGGYNEQFF
abundance: many; v_gene: TRBV12-3/TRBV12-4; j_gene: TRBJ1-1; d_gene: -; CDR3nt: TGTGCCAGCAGTTTAGCCGGGACCTGGGGGACTGAAGCTTTCTTT; CDR3aa: CASSLAGTWGTEAFF
abundance: many; v_gene: TRBV18; j_gene: TRBJ1-4; d_gene: -; CDR3nt: TGTGCCAGCTCACCCCCGACGTCAACTAATGAAAAACTGTTTTTT; CDR3aa: CASSPPTSTNEKLFF
abundance: -; v_gene: TRBV11-2; j_gene: TRBJ2-5; d_gene: TRBD2; CDR3nt: TGTGCCAGCAGCTTAGTTGCTCTAGCGGGAGGGGGGCAAGAGACCCAGTACTTC; CDR3aa: CASSLVALAGGGQETQYF
abundance: -; v_gene: TRBV5-1; j_gene: TRBJ2-3; d_gene: TRBD2; CDR3nt: TGCGCCAGCCAGCGGACTAGCGGAGAGAGGGCGCAGTATTTT; CDR3aa: CASQRTSGERAQYF
abundance: -; v_gene: TRBV2; j_gene: TRBJ2-5; d_gene: TRBD1; CDR3nt: TGTGCCACCACTGGACAGGGGGCTCAGACCCAGTACTTC; CDR3aa: CATTGQGAQTQYF
abundance: -; v_gene: TRBV19; j_gene: TRBJ2-2; d_gene: -; CDR3nt: TGTGCCAGTAGTATTCTCGGATTTTACCCGAACACCGGGGAGCTGTTTTTT; CDR3aa: CASSILGFYPNTGELFF
abundance: few; v_gene: TRBV7-8; j_gene: TRBJ2-1; d_gene: TRBD2; CDR3nt: TGTGCCAGCAGACCCACTAGCGGGTTATACAATGAGCAGTTCTTC; CDR3aa: CASRPTSGLYNEQFF
abundance: many; v_gene: TRBV29-1; j_gene: TRBJ2-5; d_gene: TRBD1; CDR3nt: TGCAGCGTAAACCGGGACAGGGCCAAAGAGACCCAGTACTTC; CDR3aa: CSVNRDRAKETQYF
abundance: -; v_gene: TRBV6-4; j_gene: TRBJ1-2; d_gene: -; CDR3nt: TGTGCCAGCAGTGAATCGTGGGGGACCGGCTACACCTTC; CDR3aa: CASSESWGTGYTF
abundance: many; v_gene: TRBV3-1; j_gene: TRBJ2-5; d_gene: -; CDR3nt: TGTGCCAGCAGCCCACATCCAAAAGGCCAAGAGACCCAGTACTTC; CDR3aa: CASSPHPKGQETQYF
abundance: many; v_gene: TRBV7-6; j_gene: TRBJ2-1; d_gene: TRBD1; CDR3nt: TGTGCCAGCAGCTTAGGGACAGGAGGTTATGCTGAGCAGTTCTTC; CDR3aa: CASSLGTGGYAEQFF